Reported below is one TCR beta chain. It was at deep level that the assay was run. Assay used: immunoSEQ multiplex PCR; TCRdb lists only in-frame clones, some missing. Found here are some 500,000 clones, roughly 95% of them singletons; the top ten hold 0.05% to 0.08%. This specimen comes from a study of shared clonotypes between healthy human individuals. The CDR3 is made up of 14 amino acids. The germline V gene encodes CDR1 SGHNT and CDR2 YYREEE (reference sequence). V was clipped by 4 bases and J by 9 bases; unmatched bases: 6. This clonotype was sampled from a woman under 40 in good health. The source material was naive CD4+ T cells sorted from blood. Subset specified: CD45RA+ positively selected. The V gene is TRBV5-4, the J gene TRBJ1-6; 8 bases fit TRBD1. The CDR3 loop reads CASSMTGAASPLHF. CDR3 nucleotide sequence: TGTGCCAGCAGCATGACAGGGGCGGCTTCACCCCTCCACTTT.